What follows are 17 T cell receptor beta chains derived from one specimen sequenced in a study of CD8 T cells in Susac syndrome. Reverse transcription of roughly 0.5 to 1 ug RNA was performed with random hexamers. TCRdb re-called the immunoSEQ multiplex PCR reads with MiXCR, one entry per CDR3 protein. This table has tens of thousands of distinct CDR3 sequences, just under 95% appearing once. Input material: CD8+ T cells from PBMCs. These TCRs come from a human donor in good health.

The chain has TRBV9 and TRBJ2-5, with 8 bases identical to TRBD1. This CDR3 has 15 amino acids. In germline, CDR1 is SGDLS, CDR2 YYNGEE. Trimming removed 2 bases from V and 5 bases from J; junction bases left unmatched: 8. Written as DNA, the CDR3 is TGTGCCAGCAGCGTGGGGACAGGCCAGGGGGAGACCCAGTACTTC. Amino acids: CASSVGTGQGETQYF.

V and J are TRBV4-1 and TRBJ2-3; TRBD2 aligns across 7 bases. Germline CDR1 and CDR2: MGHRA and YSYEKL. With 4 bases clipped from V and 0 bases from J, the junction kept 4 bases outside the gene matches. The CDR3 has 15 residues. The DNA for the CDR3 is TGCGCCAGCAGCCGCACGGGGGGAAGCACAGATACGCAGTATTTT. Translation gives CASSRTGGSTDTQYF.

This chain's CDR3 is CASSPPDGGGRGSYNEQFF. CDR3 coding DNA: TGTGCCAGCTCACCTCCTGACGGGGGAGGCCGGGGGTCCTACAATGAGCAGTTCTTC. The chain carries TRBV18 and TRBJ2-1, with D possibly TRBD2 on 6 matching bases. The germline V gene has CDR1 KGHSH and CDR2 LQKENI. V was pared by 3 bases and J by 1 base, with 22 bases between. This CDR3 comprises 19 residues. The full variable domain, completed using reference TRBV18 and TRBJ2-1, is NAGVMQNPRHLVRRRGQEARLRCSPMKGHSHVYWYRQLPEEGLKFMVYLQKENIIDESGMPKERFSAEFPKEGPSILRIQQVVRGDSAAYFCASSPPDGGGRGSYNEQFFGPGTRLTVL.

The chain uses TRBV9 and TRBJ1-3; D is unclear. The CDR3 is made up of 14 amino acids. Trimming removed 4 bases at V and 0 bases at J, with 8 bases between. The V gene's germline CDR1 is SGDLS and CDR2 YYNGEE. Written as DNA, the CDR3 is TGTGCCAGCAGCAAAGTAAGCTCTGGAAACACCATATATTTT. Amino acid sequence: CASSKVSSGNTIYF.

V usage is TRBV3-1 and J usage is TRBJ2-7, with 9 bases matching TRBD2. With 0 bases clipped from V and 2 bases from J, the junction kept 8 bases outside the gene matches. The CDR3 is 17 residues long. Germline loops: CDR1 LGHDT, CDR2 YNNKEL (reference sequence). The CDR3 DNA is TGTGCCAGCAGCCAAGATCCAAGCGGGGGGCGACCCTACGAGCAGTACTTC. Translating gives CASSQDPSGGRPYEQYF.

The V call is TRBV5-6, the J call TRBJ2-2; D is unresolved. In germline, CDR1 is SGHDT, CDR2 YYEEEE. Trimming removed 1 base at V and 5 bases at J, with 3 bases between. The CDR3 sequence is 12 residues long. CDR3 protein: CASSLSTGELFF. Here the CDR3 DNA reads TGTGCCAGCAGCTTGTCGACCGGGGAGCTGTTTTTT.

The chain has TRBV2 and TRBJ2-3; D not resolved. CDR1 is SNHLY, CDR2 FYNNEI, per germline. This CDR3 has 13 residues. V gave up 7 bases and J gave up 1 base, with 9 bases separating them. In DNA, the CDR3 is TGTGCCAGCATCCTAGTAGGCACAGATACGCAGTATTTT. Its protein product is CASILVGTDTQYF.

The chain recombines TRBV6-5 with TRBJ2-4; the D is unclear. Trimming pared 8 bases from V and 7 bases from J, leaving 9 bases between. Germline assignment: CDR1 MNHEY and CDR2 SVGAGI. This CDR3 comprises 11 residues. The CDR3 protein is CASLNGNIQYF. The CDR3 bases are TGTGCCAGCCTTAACGGGAACATTCAGTACTTC.

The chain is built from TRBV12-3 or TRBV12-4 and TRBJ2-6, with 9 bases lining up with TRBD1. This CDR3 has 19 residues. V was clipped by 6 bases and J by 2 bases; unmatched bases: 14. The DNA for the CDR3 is TGTGCCAGCAGGCCGTATGGGGACAGGGCTCTAACTGGGGCCAACGTCCTGACTTTC. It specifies CASRPYGDRALTGANVLTF.

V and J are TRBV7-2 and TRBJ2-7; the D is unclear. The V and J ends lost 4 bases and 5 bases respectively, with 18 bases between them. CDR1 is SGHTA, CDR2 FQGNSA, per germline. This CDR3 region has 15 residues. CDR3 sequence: CASSYRAQSNHEQYF. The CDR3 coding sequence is TGTGCCAGCAGCTACCGGGCTCAGAGTAACCACGAGCAGTACTTC.

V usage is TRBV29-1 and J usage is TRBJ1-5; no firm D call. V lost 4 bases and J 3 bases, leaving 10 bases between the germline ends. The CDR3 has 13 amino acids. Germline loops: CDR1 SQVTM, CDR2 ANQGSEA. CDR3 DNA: TGCAGCGTTGCCCCAGGCTACAATCAGCCCCAGCATTTT. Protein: CSVAPGYNQPQHF.

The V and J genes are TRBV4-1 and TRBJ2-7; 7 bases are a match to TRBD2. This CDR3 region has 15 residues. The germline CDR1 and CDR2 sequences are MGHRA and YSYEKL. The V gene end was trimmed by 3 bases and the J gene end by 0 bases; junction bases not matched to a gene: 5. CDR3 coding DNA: TGCGCCAGCAGCCAGACGGCTAGCGGCTCCTACGAGCAGTACTTC. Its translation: CASSQTASGSYEQYF.

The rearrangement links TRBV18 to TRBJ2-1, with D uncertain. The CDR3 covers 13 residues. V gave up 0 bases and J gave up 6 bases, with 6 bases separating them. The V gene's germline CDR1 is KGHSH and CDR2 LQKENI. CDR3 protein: CASSPPRGNEQFF. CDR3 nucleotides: TGTGCCAGCTCACCACCCCGAGGCAATGAGCAGTTCTTC.

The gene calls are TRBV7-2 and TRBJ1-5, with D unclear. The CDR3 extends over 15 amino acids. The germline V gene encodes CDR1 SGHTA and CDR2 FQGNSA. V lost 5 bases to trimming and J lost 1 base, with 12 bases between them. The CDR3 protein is CASSPWWRSNQPQHF. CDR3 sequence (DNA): TGTGCCAGCAGCCCATGGTGGCGGAGCAATCAGCCCCAGCATTTT.

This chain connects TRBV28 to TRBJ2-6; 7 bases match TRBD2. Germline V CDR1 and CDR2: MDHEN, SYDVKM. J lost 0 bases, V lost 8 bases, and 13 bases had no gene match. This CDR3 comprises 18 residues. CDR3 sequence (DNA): TGTGCCAGCGGACACACCCCGGGACTAACCTCTGGGGCCAACGTCCTGACTTTC. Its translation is CASGHTPGLTSGANVLTF.

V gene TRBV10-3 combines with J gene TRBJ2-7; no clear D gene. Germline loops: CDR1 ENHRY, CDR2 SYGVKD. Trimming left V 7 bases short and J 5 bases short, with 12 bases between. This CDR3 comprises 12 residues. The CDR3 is CAIKVRIHEQYV. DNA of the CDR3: TGTGCCATCAAGGTAAGGATTCACGAGCAGTACGTC.

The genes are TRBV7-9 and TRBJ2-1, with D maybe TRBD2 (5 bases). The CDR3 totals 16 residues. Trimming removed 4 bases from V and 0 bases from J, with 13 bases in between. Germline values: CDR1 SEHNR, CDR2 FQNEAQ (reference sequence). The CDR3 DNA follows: TGTGCCAGCAGCTCACTAGACTACCGCTCCTACAATGAGCAGTTCTTC. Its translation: CASSSLDYRSYNEQFF.